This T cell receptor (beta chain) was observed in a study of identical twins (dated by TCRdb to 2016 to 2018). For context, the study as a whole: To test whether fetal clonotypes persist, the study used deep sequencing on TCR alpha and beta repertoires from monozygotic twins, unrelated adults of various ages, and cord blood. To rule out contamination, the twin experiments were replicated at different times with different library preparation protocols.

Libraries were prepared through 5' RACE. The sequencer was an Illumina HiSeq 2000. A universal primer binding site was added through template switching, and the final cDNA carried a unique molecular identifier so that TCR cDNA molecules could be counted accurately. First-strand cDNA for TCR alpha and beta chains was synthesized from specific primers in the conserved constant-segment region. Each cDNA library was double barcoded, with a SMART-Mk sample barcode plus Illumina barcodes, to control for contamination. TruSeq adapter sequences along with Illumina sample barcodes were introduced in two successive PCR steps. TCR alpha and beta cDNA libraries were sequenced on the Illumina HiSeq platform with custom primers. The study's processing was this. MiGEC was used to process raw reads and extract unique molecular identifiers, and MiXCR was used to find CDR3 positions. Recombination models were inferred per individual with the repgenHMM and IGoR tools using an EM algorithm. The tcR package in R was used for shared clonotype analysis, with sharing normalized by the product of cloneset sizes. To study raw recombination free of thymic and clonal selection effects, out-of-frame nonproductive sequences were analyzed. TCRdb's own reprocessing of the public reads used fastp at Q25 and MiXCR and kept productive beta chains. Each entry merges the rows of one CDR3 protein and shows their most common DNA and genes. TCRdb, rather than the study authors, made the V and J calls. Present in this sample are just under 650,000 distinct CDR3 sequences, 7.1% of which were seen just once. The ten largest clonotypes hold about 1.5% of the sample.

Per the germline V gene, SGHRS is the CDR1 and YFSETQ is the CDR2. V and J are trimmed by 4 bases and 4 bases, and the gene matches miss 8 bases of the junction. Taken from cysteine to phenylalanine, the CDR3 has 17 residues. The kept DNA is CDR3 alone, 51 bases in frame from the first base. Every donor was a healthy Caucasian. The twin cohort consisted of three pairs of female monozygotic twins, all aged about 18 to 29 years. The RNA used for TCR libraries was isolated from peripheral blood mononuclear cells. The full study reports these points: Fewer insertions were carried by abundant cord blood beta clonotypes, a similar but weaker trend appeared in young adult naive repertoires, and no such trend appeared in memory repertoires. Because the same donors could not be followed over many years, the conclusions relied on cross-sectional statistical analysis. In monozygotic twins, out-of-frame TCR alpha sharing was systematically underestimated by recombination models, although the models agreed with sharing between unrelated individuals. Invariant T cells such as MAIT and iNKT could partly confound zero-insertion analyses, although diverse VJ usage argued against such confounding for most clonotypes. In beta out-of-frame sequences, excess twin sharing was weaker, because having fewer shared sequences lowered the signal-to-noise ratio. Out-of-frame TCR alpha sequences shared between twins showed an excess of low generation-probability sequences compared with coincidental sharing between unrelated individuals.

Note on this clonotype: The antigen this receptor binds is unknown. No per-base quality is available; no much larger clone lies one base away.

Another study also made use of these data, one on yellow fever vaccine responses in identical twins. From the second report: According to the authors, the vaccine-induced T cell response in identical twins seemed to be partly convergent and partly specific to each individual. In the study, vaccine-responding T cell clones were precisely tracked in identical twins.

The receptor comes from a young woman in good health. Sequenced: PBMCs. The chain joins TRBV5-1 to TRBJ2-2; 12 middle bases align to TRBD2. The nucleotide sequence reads TGCGCCAGCAGCGCCACTAGCGGGGGGCCGAGCACCGGGGAGCTGTTTTTT. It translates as CASSATSGGPSTGELFF.